This is a list of T cell receptor beta chains from one sample in a study of technical replicates of blood from several donors. The method was immunoSEQ multiplex PCR; TCRdb's version includes in-frame clones alone and lacks a portion of them. The table shows roughly 79,000 clones, with roughly four fifths occurring only once. The sequenced sample consisted of PBMCs. The receptors shown here come from a human donor in good health. Some clones in this sample may be carry-over from other donors' samples. The conserved cysteine and the conserved F or W are not part of the CDR3 here.

V gene	J gene	CDR3 protein
TRBV21-1	TRBJ2-1	ASSKEVKDNRYYNEQF
TRBV9	TRBJ2-7	ASSGTSGSYEQY
TRBV6-5	TRBJ1-6	ASSPGSGGDSPLH
TRBV18	TRBJ2-2	ASSPPERTTAGELF
TRBV14	TRBJ1-1	ASSQVDGGPTNMNTEAF
TRBV7-6	TRBJ2-1	ASSPLGRGALGGEQF
TRBV7-9	TRBJ2-1	ASSIGLNNEQF
TRBV9	TRBJ2-1	ASTRGSSYNEQF
TRBV6-4	TRBJ2-1	ASSDSEWREVGEQF
TRBV4-2	TRBJ2-5	ASSLGDTQETQY
TRBV25-1	TRBJ2-1	ASSPSIEQF
TRBV27	TRBJ1-5	ASSSGQVGGQPQH
TRBV7-2	TRBJ1-5	ASSLGHSNQPQH
TRBV7-2	TRBJ2-7	ASSLGVGGRAQY
TRBV4-3	TRBJ2-3	ASSQDLASGSSDTQY
TRBV9	TRBJ2-2	ASSVTSGYNGELF
TRBV5-1	TRBJ2-1	ASSWGQYNEQF
TRBV5-1	TRBJ1-2	ASSPGGREYGYT
TRBV5-1	TRBJ2-3	ASSFGLAHITDTQY
TRBV4-3	.	ASSQGWQTDEQY
TRBV9	TRBJ1-5	ASSAGTGGGNQPQH
TRBV7-2	TRBJ1-2	ASSQEGGDGYT
TRBV6-5	TRBJ1-1	ASSYDWTSSTEAF
TRBV6-6	TRBJ2-1	ATLSEQF
TRBV13	TRBJ2-1	ASSTGKNEQF
TRBV6-1	TRBJ2-7	ASSELAGATRNYEQY
TRBV9	TRBJ2-3	ASSPQVATDTQY
TRBV5-5	TRBJ1-4	ASSIAGGVNEKLF
TRBV5-1	TRBJ2-1	ASRLTFRQVYYEQF
TRBV30	TRBJ2-7	AWTEAYEQY
TRBV7-2	TRBJ2-2	ASSLVLAGTGELF
TRBV7-9	TRBJ2-3	ASSLHLAGGDTQY
TRBV6-1	TRBJ2-3	ATAKEGTADTQY
TRBV14	TRBJ2-3	ASSHPGQPGADTQY
TRBV5-1	TRBJ1-2	ASSLTRVVYGYT
TRBV6-5	TRBJ2-5	ASSYLAGEETQY
TRBV5-4	TRBJ2-1	ASSLPSGRAPYNEQF
TRBV11-2	TRBJ2-5	ASSWAWAVETQY
TRBV9	TRBJ2-3	ASSVAIRTDTQY
TRBV15	TRBJ2-1	ATSRAKRGRDNEQF
TRBV23-1	TRBJ2-5	ASTLGEAETQY
TRBV15	TRBJ2-7	ATSREGLAGADEQY
TRBV7-2	TRBJ2-2	ASIDGTTNTGELF
TRBV5-1	TRBJ2-1	ASSPGGNLGGYEQF
TRBV12-5	TRBJ2-5	ASGAGLQETQY
TRBV11-1	TRBJ1-1	ASSVQLNTEAF
TRBV7-6	TRBJ2-7	ASSLVSGSSYEQY
TRBV18	TRBJ2-7	ASSPGANYEQY
TRBV11-2	TRBJ2-1	ASSPRTSGGPSGEQF
TRBV6-5	TRBJ1-1	ASSYSAGGTEAF
TRBV6-5	TRBJ1-3	ASATGGSGNTIY
TRBV7-8	TRBJ2-1	ASSLARTRTYNEQF